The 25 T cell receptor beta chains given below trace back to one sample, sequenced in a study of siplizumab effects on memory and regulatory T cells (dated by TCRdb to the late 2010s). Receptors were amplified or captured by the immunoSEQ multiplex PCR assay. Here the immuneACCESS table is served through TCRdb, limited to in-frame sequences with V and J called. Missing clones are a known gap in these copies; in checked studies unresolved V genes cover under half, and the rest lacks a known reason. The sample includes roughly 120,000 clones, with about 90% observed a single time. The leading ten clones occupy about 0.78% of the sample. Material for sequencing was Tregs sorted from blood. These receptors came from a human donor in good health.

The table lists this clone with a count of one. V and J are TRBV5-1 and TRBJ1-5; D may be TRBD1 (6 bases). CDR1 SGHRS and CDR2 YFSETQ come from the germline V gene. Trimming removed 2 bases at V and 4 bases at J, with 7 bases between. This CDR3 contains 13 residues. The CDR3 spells CASSFGQNQPQHF. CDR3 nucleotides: TGCGCCAGCAGCTTTGGACAGAATCAGCCCCAGCATTTT. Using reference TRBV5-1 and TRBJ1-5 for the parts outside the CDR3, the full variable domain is KAGVTQTPRYLIKTRGQQVTLSCSPISGHRSVSWYQQTPGQGLQFLFEYFSETQRNKGNFPGRFSGRQFSNSRSEMNVSTLELGDSALYLCASSFGQNQPQHFGDGTRLSIL.

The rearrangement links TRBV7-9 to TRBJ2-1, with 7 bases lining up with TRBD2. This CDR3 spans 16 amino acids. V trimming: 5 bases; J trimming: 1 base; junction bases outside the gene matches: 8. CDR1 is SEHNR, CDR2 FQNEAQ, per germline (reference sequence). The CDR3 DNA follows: TGTGCCAGCAGCGCCAGAGGCGGGAGTTCCTACAATGAGCAGTTCTTC. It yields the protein CASSARGGSSYNEQFF.

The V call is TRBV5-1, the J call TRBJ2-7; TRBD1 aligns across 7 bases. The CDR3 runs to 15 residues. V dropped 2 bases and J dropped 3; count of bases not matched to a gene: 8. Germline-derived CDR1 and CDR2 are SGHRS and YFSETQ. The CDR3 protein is CASSLQPGQLYEQYF. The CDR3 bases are TGCGCCAGCAGCTTACAACCGGGACAGCTCTACGAGCAGTACTTC.

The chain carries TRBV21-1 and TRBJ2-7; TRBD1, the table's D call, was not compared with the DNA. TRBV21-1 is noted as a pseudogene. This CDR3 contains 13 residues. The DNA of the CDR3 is TGTGCCAGCAGCAAGGGGCCAGGGTACGAGCAGTACTTC. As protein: CASSKGPGYEQYF.

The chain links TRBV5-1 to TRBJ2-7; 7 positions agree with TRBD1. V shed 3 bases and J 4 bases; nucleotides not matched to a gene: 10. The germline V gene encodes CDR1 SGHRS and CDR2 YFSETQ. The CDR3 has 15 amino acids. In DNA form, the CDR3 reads TGCGCCAGCAGCTCCGGACAGGTAGTGTGGTACGAGCAGTACTTC. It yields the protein CASSSGQVVWYEQYF. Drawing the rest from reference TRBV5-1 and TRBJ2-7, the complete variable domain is KAGVTQTPRYLIKTRGQQVTLSCSPISGHRSVSWYQQTPGQGLQFLFEYFSETQRNKGNFPGRFSGRQFSNSRSEMNVSTLELGDSALYLCASSSGQVVWYEQYFGPGTRLTVT.

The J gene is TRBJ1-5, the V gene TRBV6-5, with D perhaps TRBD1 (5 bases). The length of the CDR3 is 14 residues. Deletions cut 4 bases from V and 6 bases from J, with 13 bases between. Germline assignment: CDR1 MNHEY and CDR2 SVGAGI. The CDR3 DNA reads TGTGCCAGCAGTTGGTGGGGGATAGGTCAGCCCCAGCATTTT. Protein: CASSWWGIGQPQHF.

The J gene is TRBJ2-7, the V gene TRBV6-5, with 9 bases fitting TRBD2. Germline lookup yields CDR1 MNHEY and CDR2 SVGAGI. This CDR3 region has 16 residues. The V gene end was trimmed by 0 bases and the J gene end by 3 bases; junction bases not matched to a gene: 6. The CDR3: CASSYSSLAGYYEQYF. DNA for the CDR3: TGTGCCAGCAGTTACTCGAGTCTAGCGGGGTACTACGAGCAGTACTTC.

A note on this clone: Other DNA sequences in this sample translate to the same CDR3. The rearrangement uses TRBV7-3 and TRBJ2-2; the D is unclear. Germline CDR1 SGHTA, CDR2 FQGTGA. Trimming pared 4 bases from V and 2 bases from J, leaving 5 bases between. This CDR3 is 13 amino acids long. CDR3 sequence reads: CASSSGNTGELFF. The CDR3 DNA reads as TGTGCCAGCAGCTCTGGAAACACCGGGGAGCTGTTTTTT.

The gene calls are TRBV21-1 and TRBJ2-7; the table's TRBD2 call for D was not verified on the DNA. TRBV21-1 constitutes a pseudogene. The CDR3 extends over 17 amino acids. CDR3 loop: CASSKGTRGGVSYEQYF. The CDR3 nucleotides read TGTGCCAGCAGCAAAGGTACGAGGGGGGGTGTGTCCTACGAGCAGTACTTC.

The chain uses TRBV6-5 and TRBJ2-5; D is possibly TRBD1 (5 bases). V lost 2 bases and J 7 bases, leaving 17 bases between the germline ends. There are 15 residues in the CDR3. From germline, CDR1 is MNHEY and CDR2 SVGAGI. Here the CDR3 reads CASSYLGPLRATQYF. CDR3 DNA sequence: TGTGCCAGCAGTTACCTGGGGCCCCTACGAGCGACCCAGTACTTC.

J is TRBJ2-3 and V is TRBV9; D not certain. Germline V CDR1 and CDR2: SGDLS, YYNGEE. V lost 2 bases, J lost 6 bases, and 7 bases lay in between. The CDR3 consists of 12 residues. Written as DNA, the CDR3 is TGTGCCAGCAGCGTCTCCTTTGATACGCAGTATTTT. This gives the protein CASSVSFDTQYF.

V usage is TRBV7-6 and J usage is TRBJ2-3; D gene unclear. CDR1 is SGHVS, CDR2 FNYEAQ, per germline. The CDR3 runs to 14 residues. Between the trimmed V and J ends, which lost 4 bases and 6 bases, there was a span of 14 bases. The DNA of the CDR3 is TGTGCCAGCAGCTACCAACAACCAATGGATACGCAGTATTTT. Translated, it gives CASSYQQPMDTQYF.

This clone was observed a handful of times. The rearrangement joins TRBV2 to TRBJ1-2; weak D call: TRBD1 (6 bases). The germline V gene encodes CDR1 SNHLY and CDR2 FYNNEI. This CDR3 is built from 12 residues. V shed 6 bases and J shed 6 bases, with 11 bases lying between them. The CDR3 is CASSAQGHGYTF. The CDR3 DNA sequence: TGTGCCAGCAGCGCGCAGGGGCATGGCTACACCTTC.

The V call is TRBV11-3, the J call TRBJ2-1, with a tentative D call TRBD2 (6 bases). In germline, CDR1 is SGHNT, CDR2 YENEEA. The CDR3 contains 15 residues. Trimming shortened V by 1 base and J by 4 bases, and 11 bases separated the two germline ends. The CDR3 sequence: CASSLAGEGYNEQFF. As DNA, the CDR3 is TGTGCCAGCAGCTTAGCGGGAGAAGGTTACAATGAGCAGTTCTTC.

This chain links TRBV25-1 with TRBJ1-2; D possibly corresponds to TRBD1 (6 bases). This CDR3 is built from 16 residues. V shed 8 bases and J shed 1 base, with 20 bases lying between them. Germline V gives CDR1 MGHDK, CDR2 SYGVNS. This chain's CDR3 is CASVSSQGPVNYGYTF. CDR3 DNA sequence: TGTGCCAGCGTTTCATCACAGGGACCCGTTAACTATGGCTACACCTTC.

The CDR3 nucleotides read TGTGCCAGCAGTTACTCCTTGACAGGTTACTCACCCCTCCACTTT. This gives the protein CASSYSLTGYSPLHF. The chain joins TRBV6-6 to TRBJ1-6; TRBD1 might be the D (6 bases). Trimming pared 0 bases from V and 10 bases from J, leaving 13 bases between. Germline V gives CDR1 MNHNY, CDR2 SVGAGI (reference sequence). The CDR3 runs to 15 residues.

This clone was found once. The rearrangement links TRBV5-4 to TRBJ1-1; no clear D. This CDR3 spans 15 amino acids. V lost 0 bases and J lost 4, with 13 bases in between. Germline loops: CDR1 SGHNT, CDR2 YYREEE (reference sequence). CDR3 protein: CASSLGTGWSTEAFF. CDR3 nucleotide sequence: TGTGCCAGCAGCTTGGGAACGGGATGGAGCACTGAAGCTTTCTTT. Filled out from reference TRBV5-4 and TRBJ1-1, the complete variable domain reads ETGVTQSPTHLIKTRGQQVTLRCSSQSGHNTVSWYQQALGQGPQFIFQYYREEENGRGNFPPRFSGLQFPNYSSELNVNALELDDSALYLCASSLGTGWSTEAFFGQGTRLTVV.

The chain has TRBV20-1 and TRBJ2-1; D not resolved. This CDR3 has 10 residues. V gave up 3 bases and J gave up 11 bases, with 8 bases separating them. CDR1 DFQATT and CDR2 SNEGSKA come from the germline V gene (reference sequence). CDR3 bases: TGCAGTGCTAGGGATAAGCAGCAGTTCTTC. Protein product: CSARDKQQFF.

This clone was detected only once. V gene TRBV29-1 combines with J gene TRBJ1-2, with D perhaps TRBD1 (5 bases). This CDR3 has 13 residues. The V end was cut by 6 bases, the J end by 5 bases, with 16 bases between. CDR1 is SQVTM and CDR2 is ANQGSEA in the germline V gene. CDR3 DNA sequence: TGCAGCGTGACCCGGGGCCGCGGGTATGGCTACACCTTC. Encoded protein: CSVTRGRGYGYTF.

The CDR3 DNA reads TGTGCCAGCAGTTACAGAAAGGGCGAGCAGTACTTC. It is translated as CASSYRKGEQYF. The rearrangement uses TRBV6-5 and TRBJ2-7; D unclear. CDR1 MNHEY and CDR2 SVGAGI come from the germline V gene. The CDR3 extends over 12 amino acids. V was pared by 2 bases and J by 6 bases, with 8 bases between.

CDR3 sequence reads: CASTYRQETQYF. CDR3 sequence (DNA): TGTGCCAGCACCTATCGGCAAGAGACCCAGTACTTC. The rearrangement links TRBV21-1 to TRBJ2-5; the DNA was not used to check the table's D call, TRBD2. TRBV21-1 is an annotated pseudogene. This CDR3 has 12 residues.

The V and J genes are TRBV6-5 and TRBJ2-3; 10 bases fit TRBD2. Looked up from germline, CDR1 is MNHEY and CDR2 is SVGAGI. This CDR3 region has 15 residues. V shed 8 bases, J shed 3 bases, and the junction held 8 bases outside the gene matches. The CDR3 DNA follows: TGTGCCAGCCGCAGCGGGGGGGCCGGTACAGATACGCAGTATTTT. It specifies CASRSGGAGTDTQYF.

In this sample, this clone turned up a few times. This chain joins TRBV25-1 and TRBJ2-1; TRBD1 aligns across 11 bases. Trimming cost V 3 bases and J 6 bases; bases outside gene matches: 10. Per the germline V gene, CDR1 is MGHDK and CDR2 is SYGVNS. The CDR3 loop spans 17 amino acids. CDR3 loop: CASSDFWTGGNSNEQFF. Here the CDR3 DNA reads TGTGCCAGCAGTGACTTTTGGACAGGGGGCAACAGCAATGAGCAGTTCTTC.

The chain's CDR3 is CASTATDTQYF. CDR3 bases: TGTGCCAGCACCGCTACAGATACGCAGTATTTT. The rearrangement joins TRBV6-6 to TRBJ2-3; unclear D gene. Trimming left V 7 bases short and J 3 bases short, with 5 bases between. CDR3 length: 11 amino acids. Germline assignment: CDR1 MNHNY and CDR2 SVGAGI (reference sequence).

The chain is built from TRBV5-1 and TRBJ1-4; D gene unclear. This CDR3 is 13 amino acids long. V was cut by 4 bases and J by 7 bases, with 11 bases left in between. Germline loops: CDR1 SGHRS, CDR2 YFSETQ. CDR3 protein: CASSGGSTEKLFF. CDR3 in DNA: TGCGCCAGCAGCGGTGGCTCGACTGAAAAACTGTTTTTT.